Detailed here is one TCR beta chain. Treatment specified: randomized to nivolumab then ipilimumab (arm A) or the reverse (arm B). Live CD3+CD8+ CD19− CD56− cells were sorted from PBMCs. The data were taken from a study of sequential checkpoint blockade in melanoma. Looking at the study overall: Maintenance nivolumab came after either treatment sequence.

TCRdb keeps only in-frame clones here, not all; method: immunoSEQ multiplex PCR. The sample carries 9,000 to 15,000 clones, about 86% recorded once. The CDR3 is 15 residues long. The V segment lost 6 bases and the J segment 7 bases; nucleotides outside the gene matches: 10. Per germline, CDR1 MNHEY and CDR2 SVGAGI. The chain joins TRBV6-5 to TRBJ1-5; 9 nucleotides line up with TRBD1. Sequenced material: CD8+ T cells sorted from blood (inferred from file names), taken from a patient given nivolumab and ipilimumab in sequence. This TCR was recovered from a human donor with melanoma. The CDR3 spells CASSPLTGGEQPQHF. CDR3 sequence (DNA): TGTGCCAGCAGCCCATTGACAGGGGGGGAACAGCCCCAGCATTTT.